These 5 T cell receptor beta chains originate from one sample sequenced in a study of blood T cell repertoires in COVID-19. Produced via immunoSEQ multiplex PCR; TCRdb's table is partial and in-frame only. The sample lists some 36,000 clones, roughly 90% occurring once. The source material was peripheral blood. The source is a man aged 55 to 70 with active or convalescent COVID-19.

The chain employs TRBV18 and TRBJ1-5; D remains ambiguous. Germline V gene lookup returns CDR1 KGHSH and CDR2 LQKENI. This CDR3 has 13 amino acids. V lost 5 bases to trimming and J lost 4 bases, with 9 bases between them. The CDR3 here is CASSTGWNQPQHF. In DNA form, the CDR3 reads TGTGCCAGCTCAACGGGATGGAATCAGCCCCAGCATTTT.

The genes are TRBV12-3 or TRBV12-4 and TRBJ1-1, with a possible D match to TRBD1 (6 bases). The CDR3 covers 13 residues. Trimming left V 5 bases short and J 4 bases short, with 11 bases between. CDR3 in amino acids: CASSRGGGTEAFF. CDR3 coding DNA: TGTGCCAGCAGTCGCGGGGGCGGCACTGAAGCTTTCTTT.

This clone appeared a single time. This sequence joins TRBV19 and TRBJ2-1; a possible D gene is TRBD1 (6 bases). V lost 5 bases to trimming and J lost 4 bases, with 15 bases between them. The CDR3 totals 15 residues. CDR1 is LNHDA and CDR2 is SQIVND in the germline V gene (reference sequence). CDR3 region: CASSPGPGQYNEQFF. For the CDR3, the DNA is TGTGCCAGTAGTCCAGGGCCGGGACAATACAATGAGCAGTTCTTC.

The rearrangement joins TRBV15 to TRBJ1-2; the D gene is possibly TRBD1 (5 bases). CDR1 LNHNV and CDR2 YYDKDF come from the germline V gene (reference sequence). V gave up 1 base and J gave up 6 bases, with 12 bases separating them. The CDR3 extends over 14 amino acids. Here the CDR3 reads CATSRATVYNGYTF. CDR3 DNA sequence: TGTGCCACCAGCAGAGCGACAGTATATAATGGCTACACCTTC.

This rearrangement joins TRBV4-2 to TRBJ2-5; D not resolved. CDR3 length equals 13 residues. V lost 4 bases to trimming and J lost 2 bases, with 8 bases between them. CDR1 and CDR2 (germline): LGHNA, YNFKEQ. The CDR3 protein is CASSPQTQETQYF. The CDR3 region has the DNA TGTGCCAGCAGCCCGCAGACTCAAGAGACCCAGTACTTC.